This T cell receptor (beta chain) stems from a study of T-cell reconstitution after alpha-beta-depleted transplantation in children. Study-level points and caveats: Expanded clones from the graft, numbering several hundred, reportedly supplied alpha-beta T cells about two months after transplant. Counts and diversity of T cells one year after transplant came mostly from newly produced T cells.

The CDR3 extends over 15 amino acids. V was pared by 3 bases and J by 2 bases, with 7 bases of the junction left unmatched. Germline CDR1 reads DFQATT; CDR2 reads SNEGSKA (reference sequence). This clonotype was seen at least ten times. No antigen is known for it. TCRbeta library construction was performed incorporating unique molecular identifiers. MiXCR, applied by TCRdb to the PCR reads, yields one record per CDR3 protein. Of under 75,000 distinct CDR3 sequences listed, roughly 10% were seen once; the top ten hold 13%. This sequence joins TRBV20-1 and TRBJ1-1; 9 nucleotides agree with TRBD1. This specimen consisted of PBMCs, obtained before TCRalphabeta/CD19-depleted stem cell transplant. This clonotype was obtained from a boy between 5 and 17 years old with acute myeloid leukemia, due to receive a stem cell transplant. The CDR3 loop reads CSASDHRGLNTEAFF. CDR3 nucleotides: TGCAGTGCTAGTGATCACAGGGGGCTCAACACTGAAGCTTTCTTT.